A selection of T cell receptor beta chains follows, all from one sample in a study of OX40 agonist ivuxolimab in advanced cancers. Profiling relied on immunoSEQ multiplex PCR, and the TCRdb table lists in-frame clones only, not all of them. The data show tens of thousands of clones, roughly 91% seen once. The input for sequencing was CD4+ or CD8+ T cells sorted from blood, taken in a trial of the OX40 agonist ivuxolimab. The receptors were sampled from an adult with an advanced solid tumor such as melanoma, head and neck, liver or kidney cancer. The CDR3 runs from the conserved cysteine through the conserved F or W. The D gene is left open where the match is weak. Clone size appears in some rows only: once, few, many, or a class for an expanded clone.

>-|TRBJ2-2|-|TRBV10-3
CAISESVTGELFF
TGTGCCATCAGTGAGTCGGTCACCGGGGAGCTGTTTTTT
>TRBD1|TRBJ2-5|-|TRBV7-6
CASRAGTGQETQYF
TGTGCCAGCAGGGCCGGGACAGGGCAGGAGACCCAGTACTTC
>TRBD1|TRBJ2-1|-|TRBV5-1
CASSLDGTGDNEQFF
TGCGCCAGCAGCTTGGATGGGACAGGGGACAATGAGCAGTTCTTC
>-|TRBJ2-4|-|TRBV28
CASSQGQLAKNIQYF
TGTGCCAGCAGTCAAGGACAGCTAGCCAAAAACATTCAGTACTTC
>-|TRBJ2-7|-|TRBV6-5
CASSEVGPATSF
TGTGCCAGCAGCGAAGTGGGACCAGCCACTTCCTTC
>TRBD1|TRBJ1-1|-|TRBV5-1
CASSLQGDTEAFF
TGCGCCAGCAGCTTGCAGGGGGACACTGAAGCTTTCTTT
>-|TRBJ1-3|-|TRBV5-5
CASSLGPISGNTIYF
TGTGCCAGCAGCCTTGGACCGATCTCTGGAAACACCATATATTTT
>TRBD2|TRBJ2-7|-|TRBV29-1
CSATTSGRHNEQYF
TGCAGCGCCACGACTAGCGGGAGACACAACGAGCAGTACTTC
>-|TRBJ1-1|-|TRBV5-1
CASSSPGAESTEAFF
TGCGCCAGCAGCTCTCCCGGGGCCGAGAGCACTGAAGCTTTCTTT
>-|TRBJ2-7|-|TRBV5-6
CASSAGTPSYEQYF
TGTGCCAGCAGCGCCGGGACCCCGTCCTACGAGCAGTACTTC
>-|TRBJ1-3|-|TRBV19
CASKSSGSPGNTIYF
TGTGCCAGTAAATCAAGTGGCAGCCCTGGAAACACCATATATTTT
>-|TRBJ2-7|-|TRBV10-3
CASTSQGGYEQYF
TGTGCCTCGACCTCGCAGGGGGGTTACGAGCAGTACTTC
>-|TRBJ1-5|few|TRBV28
CASSFGGWWHF
TGTGCCAGCAGTTTTGGAGGGTGGTGGCATTTT
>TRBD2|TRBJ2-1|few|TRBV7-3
CASSPTTSGSSYNEQFF
TGTGCCAGCAGCCCGACGACTAGCGGGAGCTCCTACAATGAGCAGTTCTTC
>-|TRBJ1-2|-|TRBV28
CASSLSPGGGRGYTF
TGTGCCAGCAGTTTATCCCCCGGCGGGGGGCGAGGCTACACCTTC
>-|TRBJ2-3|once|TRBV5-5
CASSNTGIADTQYF
TGTGCCAGCAGCAACACAGGTATCGCAGATACGCAGTATTTT